This T cell receptor beta chain was captured by sequencing in a study of beta chain features in type 1 diabetes. Sequenced material consisted of expressed TCRB transcripts (all of the isolated RNA was reverse transcribed). Produced via immunoSEQ multiplex PCR; TCRdb's table is partial and in-frame only. This table has approximately 160,000 clones, roughly 63% appearing once. The CDR3 runs 15 residues. The germline V gene has CDR1 SGHVS and CDR2 FQNEAQ. V dropped 4 bases and J dropped 3 bases, with 14 bases sitting between them. Details on this clone: The antigen is unknown.

The study's findings and limits: When Type 1 diabetes patients were examined, their TCRB CDR3s proved moderately but significantly shorter in all four CD4+ subsets.

Sequences were obtained from naive CD4+ T cells from blood. This receptor was taken from a young man with type 1 diabetes. The rearrangement joins TRBV7-8 to TRBJ2-3; the D is unclear. CDR3: CASSSYGSWTDTQYF. The CDR3 bases are TGTGCCAGCAGCTCCTACGGTAGCTGGACAGATACGCAGTATTTT.